This is a list of T cell receptor beta chains from one sample in a study of identical twins. TCRdb independently ran MiXCR on the 5' RACE reads; one entry per CDR3 protein. Altogether 450,000 or so distinct CDR3 sequences are present, 13% to 15% being singletons, with the ten largest covering 0.98%. This sample was shared with a second study, whose subject was yellow fever vaccine responses in identical twins.

Sequenced material: CD4+ T cells sorted from blood. Receptors originate from a woman aged 18-29 years in good health. Both conserved end residues are part of each CDR3. A D gene is named only where the DNA matches it firmly. Some rows mark clone size as missing; the rest say once, few, many or name a class of expanded clone.

CDR3 protein,CDR3 DNA,V gene,clone size,D gene,J gene
CATRAGRTTNEKLFF,TGTGCCACCAGGGCAGGAAGGACAACTAATGAAAAACTGTTTTTT,TRBV15,few,-,TRBJ1-4
CASSMIGGTGLETQYF,TGTGCCAGCAGTATGATCGGTGGGACTGGGTTGGAGACCCAGTACTTC,TRBV11-2,-,-,TRBJ2-5
CAWSVDRGQPQHF,TGTGCCTGGAGTGTGGACAGGGGTCAGCCCCAGCATTTT,TRBV30,few,TRBD1,TRBJ1-5
CASSQVRGETQYF,TGTGCCAGCAGCCAAGTACGAGGGGAGACCCAGTACTTC,TRBV3-1,many,-,TRBJ2-5
CATSDPGGEQYF,TGTGCCACCAGTGATCCAGGGGGGGAGCAGTACTTC,TRBV24-1,many,-,TRBJ2-7
CASRRDGTSLEFF,TGTGCCAGCAGACGCGATGGAACTAGTTTGGAGTTCTTC,TRBV12-3/TRBV12-4,few,-,TRBJ2-1
CASSEQRFGEQYF,TGTGCCAGCAGTGAACAAAGGTTCGGGGAGCAGTACTTC,TRBV6-1,-,-,TRBJ2-7
CASSLRGSAETQYF,TGTGCCAGCAGTTTACGAGGTAGCGCAGAGACCCAGTACTTC,TRBV28,many,-,TRBJ2-5
CASMVSGTSTDTQYF,TGTGCCAGCATGGTTAGCGGGACCAGCACAGATACGCAGTATTTT,TRBV2,-,TRBD2,TRBJ2-3
CASRIKALDGELFF,TGTGCCAGCAGAATAAAGGCCCTTGACGGGGAGCTGTTTTTT,TRBV21-1,-,-,TRBJ2-2
CASADPAGVWSRELFF,TGTGCAAGCGCAGATCCAGCGGGAGTATGGTCTAGGGAGCTGTTTTTT,TRBV6-1,-,TRBD2,TRBJ2-2
CASSQAGGNEQYF,TGTGCCAGCAGCCAAGCAGGTGGGAACGAGCAGTACTTC,TRBV3-1,few,-,TRBJ2-7
CASIYSGGGYNEQFF,TGTGCCAGCATTTATAGCGGGGGGGGCTACAATGAGCAGTTCTTC,TRBV6-2/TRBV6-3,few,TRBD2,TRBJ2-1
CASSVVLGGKPNTGELFF,TGTGCCAGCAGCGTAGTGCTTGGGGGGAAACCTAACACCGGGGAGCTGTTTTTT,TRBV9,few,-,TRBJ2-2
CASSLGSSSGANVLTF,TGCGCCAGCAGCTTGGGCAGCAGCTCTGGGGCCAACGTCCTGACTTTC,TRBV5-1,-,-,TRBJ2-6
CASSQGQGSNEQFF,TGTGCCAGCAGCCAGGGACAGGGGAGCAATGAGCAGTTCTTC,TRBV14,-,TRBD1,TRBJ2-1
CASSSNSKEQYF,TGCGCCAGCAGCTCCAACTCGAAAGAGCAGTACTTC,TRBV5-1,few,-,TRBJ2-7
CASSPRPRGANVLTF,TGTGCCAGCAGTCCCCGTCCTAGAGGGGCCAACGTCCTGACTTTC,TRBV12-3/TRBV12-4,many,-,TRBJ2-6
CASSPTFRGGLRNEQFF,TGTGCCAGCAGCCCAACCTTTAGGGGGGGGCTGAGGAATGAGCAGTTCTTC,TRBV7-2,-,-,TRBJ2-1
CATSRGPDRTYEQYF,TGTGCCACCAGCAGAGGACCAGACAGAACCTACGAGCAGTACTTC,TRBV15,-,-,TRBJ2-7
CAIGTYTGELFF,TGTGCCATCGGGACATACACCGGGGAGCTGTTTTTT,TRBV10-3,few,-,TRBJ2-2
CASSPDEAYYEQYF,TGCGCCAGCAGCCCGGACGAAGCCTACTACGAGCAGTACTTC,TRBV5-1,-,-,TRBJ2-7
CASSLRGRAREQYF,TGTGCCAGCAGCTTGCGGGGGCGAGCGCGGGAGCAGTACTTC,TRBV5-6,few,-,TRBJ2-7
CASSGQSSNQPQHF,TGTGCCAGCAGTGGGCAGTCTAGCAATCAGCCCCAGCATTTT,TRBV5-6,-,-,TRBJ1-5
CASSPKAVAIRDQETQYF,TGTGCCAGCAGCCCGAAAGCGGTCGCAATTAGGGACCAAGAGACCCAGTACTTC,TRBV6-2/TRBV6-3,-,-,TRBJ2-5
CAIRAREMDEQYF,TGTGCCATCAGGGCCAGGGAGATGGACGAGCAGTACTTC,TRBV10-3,few,-,TRBJ2-7
CASQERGGLSYEQYF,TGTGCCAGCCAAGAACGGGGGGGACTATCCTACGAGCAGTACTTC,TRBV25-1,few,TRBD2,TRBJ2-7
CASTLWGNRDRRITDTQYF,TGTGCCAGCACTTTGTGGGGCAATAGGGACAGACGGATCACAGATACGCAGTATTTT,TRBV12-3/TRBV12-4,-,TRBD1,TRBJ2-3
CASRLTGPNIQYF,TGTGCCAGCAGGCTAACCGGGCCAAACATTCAGTACTTC,TRBV12-3/TRBV12-4,few,-,TRBJ2-4